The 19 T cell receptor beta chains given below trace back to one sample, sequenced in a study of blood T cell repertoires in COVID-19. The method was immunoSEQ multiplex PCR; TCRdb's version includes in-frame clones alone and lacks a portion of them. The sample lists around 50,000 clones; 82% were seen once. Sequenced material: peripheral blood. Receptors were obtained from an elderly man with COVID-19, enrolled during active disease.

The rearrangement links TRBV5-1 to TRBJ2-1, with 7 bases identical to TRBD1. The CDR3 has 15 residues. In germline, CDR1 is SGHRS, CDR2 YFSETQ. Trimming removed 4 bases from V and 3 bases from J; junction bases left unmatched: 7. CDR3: CASSPGQTNYNEQFF. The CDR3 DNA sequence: TGCGCCAGCAGCCCGGGACAGACAAACTACAATGAGCAGTTCTTC.

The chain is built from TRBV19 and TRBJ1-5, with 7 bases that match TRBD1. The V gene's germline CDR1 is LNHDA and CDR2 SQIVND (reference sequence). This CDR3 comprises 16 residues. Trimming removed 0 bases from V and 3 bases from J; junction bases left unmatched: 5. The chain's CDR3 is CASSIDWGQFNQPQHF. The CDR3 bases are TGTGCCAGTAGTATAGATTGGGGACAGTTCAATCAGCCCCAGCATTTT.

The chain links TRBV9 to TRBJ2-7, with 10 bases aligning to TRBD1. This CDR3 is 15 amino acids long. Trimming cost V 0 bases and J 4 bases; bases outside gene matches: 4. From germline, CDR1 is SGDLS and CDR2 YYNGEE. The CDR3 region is CASSVGQGAMYEQYF. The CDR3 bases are TGTGCCAGCAGCGTAGGACAGGGGGCCATGTACGAGCAGTACTTC.

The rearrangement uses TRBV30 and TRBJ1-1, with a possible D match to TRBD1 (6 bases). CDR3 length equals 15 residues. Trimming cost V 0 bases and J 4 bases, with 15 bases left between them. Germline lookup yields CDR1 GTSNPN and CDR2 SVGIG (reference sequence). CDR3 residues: CAWSVPAGASTEAFF. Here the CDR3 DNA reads TGTGCCTGGAGTGTACCCGCGGGGGCGAGCACTGAAGCTTTCTTT.

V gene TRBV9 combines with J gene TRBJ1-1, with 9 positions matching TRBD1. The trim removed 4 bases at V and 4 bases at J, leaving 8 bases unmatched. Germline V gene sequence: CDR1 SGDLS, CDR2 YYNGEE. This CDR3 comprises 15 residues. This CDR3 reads CASSPTGGVSTEAFF. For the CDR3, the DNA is TGTGCCAGCAGCCCAACAGGGGGCGTTAGCACTGAAGCTTTCTTT.

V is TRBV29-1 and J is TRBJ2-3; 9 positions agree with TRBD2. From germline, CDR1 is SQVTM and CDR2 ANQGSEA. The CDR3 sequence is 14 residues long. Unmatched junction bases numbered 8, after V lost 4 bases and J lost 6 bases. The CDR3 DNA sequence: TGCAGCGTTGGGGCTAGCGGGGCCAAGGATACGCAGTATTTT. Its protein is CSVGASGAKDTQYF.

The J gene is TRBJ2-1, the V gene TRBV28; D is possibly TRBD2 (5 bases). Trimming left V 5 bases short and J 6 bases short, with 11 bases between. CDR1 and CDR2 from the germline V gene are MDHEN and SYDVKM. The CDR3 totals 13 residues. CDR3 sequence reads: CASSGLAPNEQFF. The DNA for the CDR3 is TGTGCCAGCAGTGGGCTAGCCCCCAATGAGCAGTTCTTC. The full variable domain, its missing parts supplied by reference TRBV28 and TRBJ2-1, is DVKVTQSSRYLVKRTGEKVFLECVQDMDHENMFWYRQDPGLGLRLIYFSYDVKMKEKGDIPEGYSVSREKKERFSLILESASTNQTSMYLCASSGLAPNEQFFGPGTRLTVL.

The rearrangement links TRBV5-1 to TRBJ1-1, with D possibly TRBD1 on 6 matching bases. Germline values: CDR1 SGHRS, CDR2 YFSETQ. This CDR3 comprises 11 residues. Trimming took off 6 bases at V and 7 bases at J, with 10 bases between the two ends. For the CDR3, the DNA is TGCGCCAGCACCCAGGACAGTGAAGCTTTCTTT. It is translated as CASTQDSEAFF.

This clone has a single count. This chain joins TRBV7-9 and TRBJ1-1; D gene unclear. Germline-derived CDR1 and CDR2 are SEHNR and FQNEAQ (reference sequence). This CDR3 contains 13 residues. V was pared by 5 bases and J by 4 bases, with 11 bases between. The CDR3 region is CASSRLEGTEAFF. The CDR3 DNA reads TGTGCCAGCAGCAGACTTGAGGGCACTGAAGCTTTCTTT.

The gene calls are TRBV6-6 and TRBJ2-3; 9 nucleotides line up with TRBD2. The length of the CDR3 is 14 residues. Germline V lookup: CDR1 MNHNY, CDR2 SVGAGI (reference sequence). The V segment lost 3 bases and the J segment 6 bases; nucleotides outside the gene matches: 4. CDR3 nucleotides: TGTGCCAGCAGTTATAGGACTAGCGCCGATACGCAGTATTTT. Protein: CASSYRTSADTQYF.

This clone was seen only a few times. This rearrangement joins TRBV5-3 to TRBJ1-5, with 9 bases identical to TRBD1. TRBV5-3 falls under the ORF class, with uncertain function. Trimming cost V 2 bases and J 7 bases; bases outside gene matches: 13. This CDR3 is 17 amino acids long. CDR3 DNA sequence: TGTGCCAGAAGCTTTCGGGACAGGGACCTATTAACGCAGCCCCAGCATTTT. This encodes CARSFRDRDLLTQPQHF.

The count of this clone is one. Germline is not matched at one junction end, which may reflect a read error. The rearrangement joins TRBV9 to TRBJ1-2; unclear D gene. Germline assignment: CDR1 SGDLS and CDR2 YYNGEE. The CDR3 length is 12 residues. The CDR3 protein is CASSVAGNILAF. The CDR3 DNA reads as TGTGCCAGCAGCGTAGCCGGGAACATCTTGGCCTTC.

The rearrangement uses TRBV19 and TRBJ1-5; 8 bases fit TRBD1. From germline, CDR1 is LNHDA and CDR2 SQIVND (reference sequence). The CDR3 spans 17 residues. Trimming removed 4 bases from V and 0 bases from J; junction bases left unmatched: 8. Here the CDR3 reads CASSTSQGVDSNQPQHF. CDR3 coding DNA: TGTGCCAGTAGTACCTCACAGGGGGTGGATAGCAATCAGCCCCAGCATTTT. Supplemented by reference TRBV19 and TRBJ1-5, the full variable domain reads DGGITQSPKYLFRKEGQNVTLSCEQNLNHDAMYWYRQDPGQGLRLIYYSQIVNDFQKGDIAEGYSVSREKKESFPLTVTSAQKNPTAFYLCASSTSQGVDSNQPQHFGDGTRLSIL.

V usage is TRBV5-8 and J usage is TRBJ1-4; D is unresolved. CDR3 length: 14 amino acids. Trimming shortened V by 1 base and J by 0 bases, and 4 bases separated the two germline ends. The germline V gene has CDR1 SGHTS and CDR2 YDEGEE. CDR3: CASSLTTTNEKLFF. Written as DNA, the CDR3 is TGTGCCAGCAGCTTGACAACAACTAATGAAAAACTGTTTTTT.

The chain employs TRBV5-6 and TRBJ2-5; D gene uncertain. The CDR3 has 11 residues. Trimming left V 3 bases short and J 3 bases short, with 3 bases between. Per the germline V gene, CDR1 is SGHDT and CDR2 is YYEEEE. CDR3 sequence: CASSSKETQYF. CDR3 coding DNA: TGTGCCAGCAGCTCCAAAGAGACCCAGTACTTC.

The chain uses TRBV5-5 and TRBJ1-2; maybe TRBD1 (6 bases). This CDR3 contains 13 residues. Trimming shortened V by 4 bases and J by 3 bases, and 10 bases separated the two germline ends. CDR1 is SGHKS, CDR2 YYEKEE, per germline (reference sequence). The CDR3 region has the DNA TGTGCCAGCAGCCTACAGGGAGACTATGGCTACACCTTC. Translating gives CASSLQGDYGYTF.

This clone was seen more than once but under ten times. The CDR3 DNA reads TGTGCCATCACCGACAGGGGTTTAACTGAAGCTTTCTTT. Translated, it gives CAITDRGLTEAFF. The chain couples TRBV10-3 to TRBJ1-1; 8 bases are shared with TRBD1. The CDR3 runs to 13 residues. The germline CDR1 and CDR2 sequences are ENHRY and SYGVKD. V gave up 7 bases and J gave up 5 bases; unmatched junction bases: 6.

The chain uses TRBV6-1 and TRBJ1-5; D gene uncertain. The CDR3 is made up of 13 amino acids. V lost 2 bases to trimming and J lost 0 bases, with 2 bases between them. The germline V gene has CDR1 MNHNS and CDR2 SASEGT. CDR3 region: CASSEHSNQPQHF. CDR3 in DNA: TGTGCCAGCAGTGAACATAGCAATCAGCCCCAGCATTTT.

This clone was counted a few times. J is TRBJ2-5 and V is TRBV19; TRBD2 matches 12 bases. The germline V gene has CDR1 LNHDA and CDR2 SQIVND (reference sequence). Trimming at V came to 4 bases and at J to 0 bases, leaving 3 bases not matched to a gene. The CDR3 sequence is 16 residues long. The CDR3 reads CASSKGTSGYQETQYF. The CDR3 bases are TGTGCCAGTAGTAAGGGGACTAGCGGGTACCAAGAGACCCAGTACTTC.